The following is a T cell receptor (beta chain) sequence with its context. Its antigen is unknown. Here immunoSEQ multiplex PCR was the method, and the copy in TCRdb shows in-frame clones only, minus some. The sample has approximately 130,000 clones, roughly nine tenths seen once. The CDR3 totals 15 residues. Trimming shortened V by 8 bases and J by 0 bases, and 14 bases separated the two germline ends. Germline assignment: CDR1 SNHLY and CDR2 FYNNEI. This entry comes from a study of graft-versus-host responses after intestinal transplantation. About the study: All recipients were given anti-thymocyte globulin induction, and tacrolimus and steroids were then administered for three to four years. The study's findings and limits: There were GvH clones found in recipient marrow, and some of them appeared first in ileum or blood.

This TCR came from a human donor who received an intestinal transplant. V and J are TRBV2 and TRBJ1-3; no clear D gene. This sample comprised unstimulated CD4+ T cells sorted from spleen or lymph node cells, obtained before intestinal transplant. The CDR3 sequence: CASLDGRSSGNTIYF. The DNA for the CDR3 is TGTGCCAGCCTCGATGGACGGAGCTCTGGAAACACCATATATTTT. Using reference TRBV2 and TRBJ1-3 for the parts outside the CDR3, the full variable domain is EPEVTQTPSHQVTQMGQEVILRCVPISNHLYFYWYRQILGQKVEFLVSFYNNEISEKSEIFDDQFSVERPDGSNFTLKIRSTKLEDSAMYFCASLDGRSSGNTIYFGEGSWLTVV.